What follows are 32 T cell receptor beta chains derived from one specimen sequenced in a study of cytomegalovirus exposure and HLA in healthy donors. The table came from immunoSEQ multiplex PCR; TCRdb's copy has only in-frame clones and leaves some out. Among around 190,000 clones listed, approximately 85% were seen once. The sequenced sample consisted of PBMCs. All receptors come from a woman in her late teens or twenties in good health and CMV-seronegative.

The chain links TRBV19 to TRBJ1-5; no clear D gene. This CDR3 region has 15 residues. Looked up from germline, CDR1 is LNHDA and CDR2 is SQIVND (reference sequence). V was trimmed by 3 bases and J by 0 bases, leaving 9 bases between them. DNA for the CDR3: TGTGCCAGTAGTATCCCAGTTAATAGCAATCAGCCCCAGCATTTT. Translation gives CASSIPVNSNQPQHF.

This rearrangement joins TRBV4-2 to TRBJ2-7; tentative D call: TRBD2 (7 bases). Germline V gene sequence: CDR1 LGHNA, CDR2 YNFKEQ. CDR3 length: 16 amino acids. The V and J ends lost 0 bases and 0 bases respectively, with 12 bases between them. CDR3 in amino acids: CASSQEWRGPSYEQYF. The CDR3 region has the DNA TGTGCCAGCAGCCAAGAGTGGCGGGGGCCCTCCTACGAGCAGTACTTC.

The rearrangement joins TRBV7-9 to TRBJ2-1; no definite D call. The CDR3 extends over 14 amino acids. Germline V gene lookup returns CDR1 SEHNR and CDR2 FQNEAQ (reference sequence). Trimming stripped 3 bases from V and 8 bases from J, with 14 bases between. The CDR3 coding sequence is TGTGCCAGCAGCTTTTCAGGAAAACACGATGAGCAGTTCTTC. Amino acid sequence: CASSFSGKHDEQFF.

This clone was recorded only once. The V gene is TRBV9, the J gene TRBJ2-1; TRBD2 matches at 11 bases. The ends lost 4 bases at V and 5 bases at J; junction bases unmatched: 5. The CDR3 spans 15 residues. Germline CDR1 SGDLS, CDR2 YYNGEE. CDR3 residues: CASSPPSGRNNEQFF. The CDR3 DNA reads TGTGCCAGCAGCCCCCCTAGCGGGAGGAACAATGAGCAGTTCTTC.

The genes are TRBV5-1 and TRBJ2-5; D uncertain. Germline CDR1 SGHRS, CDR2 YFSETQ. The CDR3 contains 16 residues. The germline V and J ends were trimmed by 1 base and 1 base, with 14 bases remaining between them. As DNA, the CDR3 is TGCGCCAGCAGCTTGATGCCAGACATTATCCAAGAGACCCAGTACTTC. Translated, it gives CASSLMPDIIQETQYF.

This chain joins TRBV4-1 and TRBJ2-7; TRBD2 agrees at 7 bases. Germline values: CDR1 MGHRA, CDR2 YSYEKL. With 0 bases clipped from V and 2 bases from J, the junction kept 7 bases outside the gene matches. The CDR3 loop spans 16 amino acids. The CDR3 coding sequence is TGCGCCAGCAGCCAAGATACTAGCGCCAAAGCCTACGAGCAGTACTTC. This gives the protein CASSQDTSAKAYEQYF.

CDR3 nucleotide sequence: TGTGCCAGTAGTGGACCCCGACAGGTCCATTTTTTGTACGAGCAGTACTTC. Its protein product is CASSGPRQVHFLYEQYF. This chain connects TRBV19 to TRBJ2-7; maybe TRBD1 (6 bases). CDR3 size: 17 residues. CDR1 is LNHDA, CDR2 SQIVND, per germline (reference sequence). V was pared by 5 bases and J by 4 bases, with 24 bases between.

In DNA, the CDR3 is TGCGCCAGCAGCTTGGGGTACAACCCCACTGAAGCTTTCTTT. Its translation: CASSLGYNPTEAFF. This sequence joins TRBV5-1 and TRBJ1-1; D unclear. V was pared by 0 bases and J by 4 bases, with 10 bases between. CDR3 length: 14 residues. Germline V lookup: CDR1 SGHRS, CDR2 YFSETQ.

The V and J genes are TRBV7-8 and TRBJ1-2, with TRBD1 identical over 8 bases. The CDR3 length is 13 residues. Germline V gives CDR1 SGHVS, CDR2 FQNEAQ. The trim removed 4 bases at V and 11 bases at J, leaving 9 bases unmatched. CDR3 loop: CASSSRTGNIYTF. The CDR3 DNA sequence: TGTGCCAGCAGCTCCCGGACAGGGAATATTTACACCTTC.

This clone was seen a handful of times. V and J are TRBV7-9 and TRBJ1-2; 7 nucleotides line up with TRBD1. This CDR3 spans 14 amino acids. V shed 5 bases and J 6 bases; nucleotides not matched to a gene: 9. Germline-derived CDR1 and CDR2 are SEHNR and FQNEAQ (reference sequence). The CDR3 region is CASSPKGTADGYTF. The CDR3 DNA is TGTGCCAGCAGCCCAAAGGGGACAGCTGATGGCTACACCTTC.

The V and J genes are TRBV5-6 and TRBJ2-5; 7 bases fit TRBD1. This CDR3 is built from 14 residues. With V trimmed by 2 bases and J by 9 bases, 10 bases remained unmatched. CDR1 is SGHDT, CDR2 YYEEEE, per germline. This chain's CDR3 is CASSLKQGPVPQYF. The CDR3 region has the DNA TGTGCCAGCAGCTTAAAACAGGGGCCCGTCCCCCAGTACTTC.

This clone was detected only once. The chain is built from TRBV11-2 and TRBJ2-3, with D tentatively TRBD2 (6 bases). The CDR3 is made up of 14 amino acids. V lost 3 bases and J lost 2, with 9 bases in between. Germline lookup yields CDR1 SGHAT and CDR2 FQNNGV. The DNA of the CDR3 is TGTGCCAGCAGCTTTGGGACTCCCACAGATACGCAGTATTTT. Translation gives CASSFGTPTDTQYF.

This clone was seen a handful of times. V is TRBV5-6 and J is TRBJ2-7; the match to TRBD2 covers 10 bases. The CDR3 length is 14 residues. Germline V lookup: CDR1 SGHDT, CDR2 YYEEEE. The ends lost 4 bases at V and 3 bases at J; junction bases unmatched: 4. The CDR3 DNA is TGTGCCAGCAGCGTAGCGGGAGGCAACTACGAGCAGTACTTC. Translating gives CASSVAGGNYEQYF.

The rearrangement links TRBV7-7 to TRBJ2-1; TRBD2 matches at 7 bases. Trimming took 1 base from V and 5 from J; bases not matched to a gene: 5. This CDR3 comprises 15 residues. The V gene's germline CDR1 is SSHAT and CDR2 FNYEAQ (reference sequence). The DNA for the CDR3 is TGTGCCAGCAGCTTAGTTAGCGGGTGGAACAATGAGCAGTTCTTC. Its translation is CASSLVSGWNNEQFF.

This chain links TRBV13 with TRBJ2-3, with D perhaps matching TRBD2 (6 bases). V was cut by 1 base and J by 5 bases, with 13 bases left in between. Germline CDR1 is PRHDT and CDR2 is FYEKMQ (reference sequence). The CDR3 contains 15 residues. The chain's CDR3 is CASSLEVRGEDTQYF. The CDR3 DNA reads TGTGCCAGCAGCTTAGAGGTTCGCGGGGAAGATACGCAGTATTTT.

The chain recombines TRBV11-3 with TRBJ2-7, with a weak D call TRBD2 (6 bases). Between the trimmed V and J ends, which lost 4 bases and 3 bases, there was a span of 16 bases. This CDR3 has 15 residues. The germline V gene encodes CDR1 SGHNT and CDR2 YENEEA. CDR3 loop: CASSSPDAGHYEQYF. CDR3 sequence (DNA): TGTGCCAGCAGCTCACCCGATGCGGGGCACTACGAGCAGTACTTC.

DNA for the CDR3: TGTGCCAGTAGTATGGGGCGGGAGACTGAGCAGTTCTTC. Its translation is CASSMGRETEQFF. The chain carries TRBV19 and TRBJ2-1, with 7 nucleotides matching TRBD2. CDR3 size: 13 residues. The V gene's germline CDR1 is LNHDA and CDR2 SQIVND (reference sequence). The V gene end was trimmed by 3 bases and the J gene end by 9 bases; junction bases not matched to a gene: 5.

The V and J genes are TRBV6-5 and TRBJ1-1, with D tentatively TRBD1 (6 bases). Germline V gene lookup returns CDR1 MNHEY and CDR2 SVGAGI. V lost 6 bases and J lost 5, with 16 bases in between. The CDR3 consists of 14 residues. CDR3 in DNA: TGTGCCAGCAGCTCCCAGGGGCTGGGGACTGAAGCTTTCTTT. Translation: CASSSQGLGTEAFF.

This clone was detected a few times. This chain connects TRBV12-5 to TRBJ2-7; possible D gene TRBD2, 6 bases. Germline lookup yields CDR1 LGHNT and CDR2 FRNRAP. The CDR3 has 19 amino acids. The V gene lost 4 bases and the J gene lost 1 base, with 26 bases spanning the gap. In DNA, the CDR3 is TGTGCTAGTGGTTCCCCATCTTACTGGGAGGCCTCGGAATCCTACGAGCAGTACTTC. Translation gives CASGSPSYWEASESYEQYF.

V usage is TRBV7-9 and J usage is TRBJ2-7; TRBD1 agrees at 9 bases. Germline CDR1 SEHNR, CDR2 FQNEAQ (reference sequence). The CDR3 covers 15 residues. V lost 3 bases to trimming and J lost 2 bases; unmatched junction nucleotides: 5. The CDR3 bases are TGTGCCAGCAGCTTCGAGGGGGACAGGGCCTACGAGCAGTACTTC. This translates into CASSFEGDRAYEQYF. The whole variable domain, remainder taken from reference TRBV7-9 and TRBJ2-7, is DTGVSQNPRHKITKRGQNVTFRCDPISEHNRLYWYRQTLGQGPEFLTYFQNEAQLEKSRLLSDRFSAERPKGSFSTLEIQRTEQGDSAMYLCASSFEGDRAYEQYFGPGTRLTVT.

The count of this clone is one. This sequence joins TRBV27 and TRBJ1-1; D gene uncertain. CDR3 size: 16 residues. Per the germline V gene, CDR1 is MNHEY and CDR2 is SMNVEV (reference sequence). Trimming stripped 6 bases from V and 4 bases from J, with 21 bases between. CDR3 in amino acids: CASRRGMKKSGTEAFF. CDR3 nucleotides: TGTGCCAGCAGGAGAGGTATGAAAAAGTCGGGCACTGAAGCTTTCTTT.

The V call is TRBV5-1, the J call TRBJ2-5; possibly TRBD1 for D (5 bases). Trimming pared 3 bases from V and 0 bases from J, leaving 12 bases between. The CDR3 has 15 residues. The germline gives CDR1 SGHRS, CDR2 YFSETQ. This CDR3 is CASSSLTAYQETQYF. CDR3 sequence (DNA): TGCGCCAGCAGCTCCTTGACAGCCTACCAAGAGACCCAGTACTTC.

The chain's CDR3 is CSARRSETQYF. DNA of the CDR3: TGCAGTGCTAGGCGGTCAGAGACCCAGTACTTC. This chain links TRBV20-1 with TRBJ2-5; D not resolved. Germline V lookup: CDR1 DFQATT, CDR2 SNEGSKA (reference sequence). CDR3 length: 11 residues. Trimming took 3 bases from V and 4 from J, leaving 6 bases between them.

V and J are TRBV7-2 and TRBJ2-7, with TRBD2 identical over 7 bases. Germline CDR1 SGHTA, CDR2 FQGNSA. This CDR3 region has 11 residues. The J segment lost 7 bases and the V segment lost 5 bases, leaving 2 bases of the junction unmatched. The chain's CDR3 is CASSTAGEQYF. Written as DNA, the CDR3 is TGTGCCAGCAGCACAGCGGGGGAGCAGTACTTC.

Regarding this clone: The sample contains more than one DNA sequence encoding this CDR3. The V call is TRBV4-1, the J call TRBJ2-7; 8 nucleotides match TRBD1. This CDR3 region has 13 residues. Trimming at V came to 4 bases and at J to 3 bases, leaving 2 bases not matched to a gene. The germline CDR1 and CDR2 sequences are MGHRA and YSYEKL. The CDR3 sequence is CASSRDRGYEQYF. The DNA for the CDR3 is TGCGCCAGCAGCCGTGACAGGGGCTACGAGCAGTACTTC.

This clone is a singleton in its sample. The chain employs TRBV6-4 and TRBJ2-3; D is possibly TRBD2 (5 bases). This CDR3 contains 15 residues. The V gene lost 2 bases and the J gene lost 0 bases, with 9 bases spanning the gap. Looked up from germline, CDR1 is MRHNA and CDR2 is SNTAGT. The CDR3 region is CASSDEAASTDTQYF. The DNA for the CDR3 is TGTGCCAGCAGTGACGAAGCGGCGAGCACAGATACGCAGTATTTT.

The chain has TRBV2 and TRBJ2-1; 8 nucleotides match TRBD1. V lost 6 bases, J lost 8 bases, and 9 bases stayed unmatched. In germline, CDR1 is SNHLY, CDR2 FYNNEI. The CDR3 is 14 residues long. CDR3: CASRGTGGFYEQFF. As DNA, the CDR3 is TGTGCCAGCAGGGGGACAGGTGGCTTTTATGAGCAGTTCTTC.

V gene TRBV6-1 combines with J gene TRBJ2-2; D is perhaps TRBD2 (6 bases). CDR3 size: 16 residues. CDR1 and CDR2 from the germline V gene are MNHNS and SASEGT. V lost 1 base and J lost 2, with 11 bases in between. CDR3 bases: TGTGCCAGCAGTGAAGGACTAGTAAGAAACACCGGGGAGCTGTTTTTT. Protein sequence: CASSEGLVRNTGELFF.

The chain has TRBV20-1 and TRBJ1-1; D remains unclear. The CDR3 runs to 11 residues. The germline CDR1 and CDR2 sequences are DFQATT and SNEGSKA (reference sequence). Trimming stripped 6 bases from V and 5 bases from J, with 10 bases between. The CDR3 bases are TGCAGTGCGAAGAGGGAAACTGAAGCTTTCTTT. Translated, it gives CSAKRETEAFF.

This chain uses TRBV5-6 with TRBJ1-1, with a tentative D call TRBD1 (5 bases). CDR3 length: 15 residues. CDR1 and CDR2 (germline): SGHDT, YYEEEE. V lost 5 bases and J 7 bases, leaving 21 bases between the germline ends. The CDR3, as DNA: TGTGCCAGCAGTATGGACCCGTTAAACAGGCATGAAGCTTTCTTT. Translation: CASSMDPLNRHEAFF.

The chain uses TRBV10-3 and TRBJ2-7, with 13 bases identical to TRBD2. Trimming took 2 bases from V and 2 from J; bases not matched to a gene: 6. Germline CDR1 is ENHRY and CDR2 is SYGVKD. The CDR3 is 17 amino acids. The CDR3 here is CAISEPTGLAGAYEQYF. DNA of the CDR3: TGTGCCATCAGTGAGCCCACCGGACTAGCGGGGGCCTACGAGCAGTACTTC.

J is TRBJ1-2 and V is TRBV5-6, with D perhaps matching TRBD1 (6 bases). The CDR3 extends over 13 amino acids. Deletions cut 2 bases from V and 6 bases from J, with 11 bases between. Germline-derived CDR1 and CDR2 are SGHDT and YYEEEE. The CDR3 sequence: CASSFGRQDGYTF. The CDR3, as DNA: TGTGCCAGCAGCTTCGGCAGACAGGATGGCTACACCTTC.